Here is one T cell receptor (beta chain) with its context. Its cognate antigen has yet to be identified. The input lacks base qualities; no much larger clone sits a single base away. This sample's time point label indicates: baseline before first vaccination. Vaccinee samples were obtained from the UK trials COV001 and COV002, which included a single-blind randomized controlled phase 2/3 trial of AZD1222 (ChAdOx1 nCoV-19) in healthy adults. Trial participant PBMC samples were collected at day 0 and day 28 after the second dose for TCRbeta chain sequencing. The entry originates in a study of T cell responses to AZD1222 COVID-19 vaccine (dated by TCRdb to 2020 to 2022). For the study in its entirety: AZD1222 recipients given second doses at about 4 weeks or at about 12 weeks were pooled, since spike-specific TCR depth and breadth were not found to differ between the two schedules. TCR sequencing covered over 230 trial participants: around 210 given two doses of AZD1222 and approximately 26 given two doses of MenACWY control vaccine. Enrollment into the trials was organized by age into subgroups of 18-55, 56-69 and 70-plus years, and those subgroups contained roughly 150, 30 and 60 TCR-sequenced participants, respectively.

The CDR3 regions of human TCRbeta chains were subjected to immunosequencing. As for the authors' bioinformatics: Repertoire TCRs were checked for matches against a reference library of SARS-CoV-2-specific TCRs that had been generated using the MIRA antigen-specificity platform. Breadth was defined as the fraction of unique TCRs that were SARS-CoV-2-associated, and depth was defined as the fraction of total T cells that were SARS-CoV-2-associated. Using the MIRA data, each spike-specific TCR was mapped to the spike region that the TCR reacts to and placed in a CD4 or CD8 class. Log10-transformed breadth and depth values were compared by one-way ANOVA with Sidak's multiple comparisons tests. TCRdb stores this immuneACCESS table with in-frame sequences only. Part of the clones is absent; in the studies checked, under half of the shortfall reflects unresolved V genes, and no reason is known for the rest. V, J and clone size derive from that table, while D and trimming were established from the DNA sequence. The sample table lists about 140,000 clones, about 86% of them with a count of one. Around 3% of the sample rests with the top ten.

Counted from cysteine to phenylalanine, this CDR3 has 13 amino acids. Only the CDR3 DNA stays, 39 bases, in frame from base 1. Study-level results and caveats: Participants were mostly white British, with more females than males. The authors suggested clonal diversity may have been underestimated. In the small 56-69-year group, the increase in depth fell short of significance, most likely because of low power. Spike-specific TCR breadth and depth rose significantly after two AZD1222 doses compared with day 0 and with MenACWY recipients. The whole spike protein was spanned by vaccine-associated CD4 TCRs, and dominant responses were seen in regions 160-218 and 743-854. Conclusions about previously exposed vaccinees were limited because only a handful of AZD1222 recipients were SARS-CoV-2 seropositive at baseline. Because no samples from the day 14 peak response were available, repertoires could be characterized only after the peak T cell response. Reportedly, almost half of the unique spike-specific TCRs recognized epitopes lying outside the regions that are mutated in the B.1.351 and B.1.1.7 variants.

This receptor chain uses TRBV21-1 and TRBJ1-3. TRBV21-1 is termed a pseudogene. The sequence derives from an adult in good health. The sequencing here drew on peripheral blood, taken on day 0 of AZD1222 vaccination. The CDR3 protein: CASVTAPRDTIYF. The nucleotide sequence is given as TGTGCCAGCGTGACAGCCCCGAGGGACACCATATATTTT.